This record covers a single T cell receptor beta chain. The target of this receptor is not known. Per-base qualities were not stored, and no clone one base away is much larger. Using the deep immunoSEQ assay, TCR CDR3 regions were amplified from genomic DNA by multiplex PCR. Extracted genomic DNA from each cell subset was spread evenly across all wells of several immunoSEQ 96-well plates, with each plate serving as a replicate. For sorted subsets, about 200 ng genomic DNA, equal to 30,000 to 35,000 T cell genomes, was loaded into each replicate PCR. Purified libraries were measured with a Qubit 3.0 fluorometer, size-checked on a Bioanalyzer 2100, and measured again with the KAPA Library Quantification kit. Every immunoSEQ 96-well plate was sequenced on a dedicated single-read 150-cycle Illumina NextSeq 550 flow cell. For the original study's pipeline: Because only junctional sequences without quality scores were contained in the immunoSEQ output, filtering matching that applied to full-length reads could not be performed. To assign V/J genes and CDR3, sequences were annotated using PyIR, a Python wrapper for IgBLAST v1.9, with IMGT germline references. Any read was removed if the V/J assignment was weak (E-value above 1e-6), the CDR3 was missing, or the read contained stop codons, out-of-frame junctions, or ambiguous translated residues. V3J clonotypes were defined by identical inferred V gene, J gene, and CDR3 amino acid sequence. Percentage overlap between repertoires was calculated by dividing the number of shared unique clonotypes by the size of the smaller repertoire. Richness of each repertoire was evaluated using RTK rarefaction, the Chao1 estimator, and Recon v2.1 estimates of unobserved clonotypes. Generation probabilities for all TCRbeta clonotypes obtained by the gDNA method from a handful of donors were computed using OLGA. TCRdb limited this immuneACCESS table to in-frame rearrangements with V and J called. A share of clones is missing; checked studies link under half to unresolved V genes, and the rest is unexplained. Clone size and V and J calls were adopted from that table, with D and trimming inferred from the DNA. Across this sample there are under 2.5 million clones, with 85% to 95% seen only once. The ten largest clonotypes hold 0.37% of the sample.

Measured from the cysteine to the phenylalanine, the CDR3 is 16 residues long. Kept here is only the CDR3 DNA, which spans 48 bases and is read in frame from base 1. A distance of 24 bases separates the germline ends of V and J, which lose 5 bases and 8 bases respectively. According to the germline V gene (reference sequence), CDR1 reads MNHNY and CDR2 reads SVGAGI. This specimen belongs to a study of shared clonotypes between healthy human individuals (dated by TCRdb to the early 2020s). As for the study more broadly: A few men and two women, aged 18 to 49 years, made up the cohort. Per donor, three plates each were used for CD4 naive and CD4 memory, two for CD8 naive, and one for CD8 memory. Blood TCR repertoires of roughly five healthy adults were deeply sequenced to estimate repertoire size and the extent of clonotype sharing between individuals. To increase sequencing depth and limit assay-specific biases, TCR repertoire library preparation and sequencing were carried out by different laboratories using diverse techniques. Between about 0.85 and 8.9 billion PBMCs per donor were obtained by leukapheresis.

The donors were healthy, HIV-negative adults with no recently reported acute infections or vaccinations. Only Caucasian adults living in Nashville, Tennessee, USA were represented among the donors. CD4+ T cells were enriched by magnetic negative selection, after which naive cells were positively selected on CD45RA and the negative fraction was taken as the memory subset. Blood was collected by leukapheresis, and PBMCs were isolated by Ficoll-Histopaque density gradient centrifugation and then cryopreserved in liquid nitrogen vapor phase. Analytical flow cytometry was used to check the purity and quantity of each magnetically sorted T cell population. Each sorted fraction had its genomic DNA isolated and then quantified by UV absorbance on a Nanodrop 2000c. General conclusions and limits of the study: Sampling was limited to blood, and TCR repertoires in tissue likely differ from TCR repertoires in blood. The genetic and exposure-history diversity represented was limited by the small number of donors. Approximately 5% of naive CD4, 3.5% of naive CD8, approximately 2.2% of memory CD4, and about 0.4% of memory CD8 clonotypes were shared across several donors. Pairwise subsampling led to the expectation that sequencing depth would affect the degree of clonotype sharing among donors. Incomplete sequencing was indicated by rarefaction of sorted-subset datasets, despite the large sequencing depth. Compared with non-shared clonotypes, clonotypes shared by all four sorted-subset donors had higher generation probabilities. Naive subsets generally had larger estimated clonotype richness than memory subsets did.

The sample was naive CD4+ T cells from PBMCs. The sample's cell subset or site, from its label and the paper: CD45RA+ positively selected. The receptor comes from a man aged 18 to 29 in good health. Some clones in this sample may be carry-over from other donors' samples. Here the chain combines TRBV6-6 and TRBJ1-2; the D gene is perhaps TRBD1, on 5 matching bases. The nucleotide sequence reads TGTGCCAGCAGTACGGGGGGGGTCTCGATTCGGAAAGGCTACACCTTC. This codes for CASSTGGVSIRKGYTF.